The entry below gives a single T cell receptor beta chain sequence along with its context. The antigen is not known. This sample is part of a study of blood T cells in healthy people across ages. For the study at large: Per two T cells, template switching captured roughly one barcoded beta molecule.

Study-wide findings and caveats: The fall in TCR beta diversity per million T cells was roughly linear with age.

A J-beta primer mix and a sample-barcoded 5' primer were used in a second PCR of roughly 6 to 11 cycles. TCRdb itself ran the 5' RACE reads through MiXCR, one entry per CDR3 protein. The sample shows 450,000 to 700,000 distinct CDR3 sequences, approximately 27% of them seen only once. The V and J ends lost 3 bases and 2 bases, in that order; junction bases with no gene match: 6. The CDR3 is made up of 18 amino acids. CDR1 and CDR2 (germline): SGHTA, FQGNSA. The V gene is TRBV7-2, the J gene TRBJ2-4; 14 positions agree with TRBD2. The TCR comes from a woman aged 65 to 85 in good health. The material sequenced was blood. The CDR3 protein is CASSFRLAGGPTKNIQYF. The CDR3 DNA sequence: TGTGCCAGCAGCTTTAGACTAGCGGGGGGGCCGACCAAAAACATTCAGTACTTC. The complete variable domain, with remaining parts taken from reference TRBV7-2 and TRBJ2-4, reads GAGVSQSPSNKVTEKGKDVELRCDPISGHTALYWYRQSLGQGLEFLIYFQGNSAPDKSGLPSDRFSAERTGGSVSTLTIQRTQQEDSAVYLCASSFRLAGGPTKNIQYFGAGTRLSVL.